A selection of T cell receptor beta chains follows, all from one sample in a study of monozygotic twins with cystic fibrosis. TCRdb's copy holds only in-frame clones and misses some; the assay was immunoSEQ multiplex PCR. In the table there are nearly 25,000 clones, roughly 90% of which are singletons. Specimen: blood. These receptors all stem from a girl aged 2-10 years with cystic fibrosis. Both conserved end residues are trimmed from each CDR3. The order of the fields is V gene, J gene, CDR3 protein.

>TRBV7-2|TRBJ1-2
ASSSRVYDGYT
>TRBV6-1|TRBJ1-6
ASSLGPLGSPLH
>TRBV4-1|TRBJ1-2
ASSPSERVRGYGYT
>TRBV30|TRBJ2-1
AWSLGFSYNEQF
>TRBV9|TRBJ1-2
ASSADSPRGYGYT
>TRBV2|TRBJ1-4
ASSEASDRGEEKLF
>TRBV5-5|TRBJ2-1
ASSLVEYNEQF
>TRBV6-5|TRBJ2-7
ASSSDRARYEQY
>TRBV27|TRBJ2-7
ASKNRDRGQGEQY
>TRBV18|TRBJ2-2
ASSQRISSGTGELF
>TRBV6-5|TRBJ2-1
ASSYFAGRDEQF